This entry is about one TCR beta chain. Antigen: not known. The sample belongs to a study of shared clonotypes between healthy human individuals. General observations from the study: Shared clonotypes: about 5.3% naive CD4, under 4% naive CD8, less than 2.5% memory CD4, under 0.45% memory CD8.

The CDR3 runs 13 residues. The V gene's germline CDR1 is ENHRY and CDR2 SYGVKD. Trimming cost V 6 bases and J 8 bases, with 16 bases left between them. The authors split each subset's genomic DNA evenly across several immunoSEQ plates. The assay was immunoSEQ multiplex PCR, and TCRdb's table has in-frame clones only and misses some. The table has approximately 2,300,000 clones, 80% to 95% seen once. This sequence was found in a man aged 18 to 30 in good health. Some clones in this sample may be carry-over from other donors' samples. The chain carries TRBV10-3 and TRBJ1-1, with a tentative D call TRBD1 (5 bases). The sample was naive CD4+ T cells from PBMCs. As for subset: CD45RA+ positively selected. This CDR3 reads CAIRGGLAKEAFF. CDR3 DNA sequence: TGTGCCATCAGGGGGGGACTTGCTAAGGAAGCTTTCTTT.